This T cell receptor (beta chain) was sequenced for a study of blood T cells in healthy people across ages. Germline trimming cut 5 bases from V and 0 bases from J; bases unmatched to any gene: 10. The length of the CDR3 is 17 residues. The germline V gene has CDR1 MNHNS and CDR2 SASEGT. A second PCR of 7 to 11 cycles used a sample-barcoded 5' primer and a J-beta primer mix. TCRdb re-called the 5' RACE reads with MiXCR, one entry per CDR3 protein. Here the sample spans roughly 1,500,000 distinct CDR3 sequences, roughly a third being singletons. The sequence derives from a woman younger than 45 in good health. The chain couples TRBV6-1 to TRBJ2-4, with 7 bases aligning to TRBD2. Sample: blood. The CDR3 loop reads CASSRDLADLAKNIQYF. The CDR3 bases are TGTGCCAGCAGTAGGGACCTAGCGGACCTAGCCAAAAACATTCAGTACTTC.